Below, 15 T cell receptor beta chains from the same sample are listed, as sequenced in a study of a mutant IDH1 vaccine in newly diagnosed glioma (dated by TCRdb to the early 2020s). The method behind the library was the immunoSEQ multiplex PCR assay. TCRdb's version of the immuneACCESS table is confined to in-frame rearrangements and falls short of the full clone set. An unresolved V gene accounts for under half of the shortfall where checked; the remainder is of unknown origin. The sample table shows about 24,000 clones, and just over 90% are seen once. 7% to 10% of the sample is in the top ten clones. This specimen's time point label, per the study, means: baseline, week 1 (first vaccination visit). In the paper's terms, the treatment or condition label means: pre-vaccination baseline after standard-of-care therapy. The sample here was PBMCs, taken from a glioma patient treated with radiotherapy, temozolomide or both. All receptors come from a man under 40 with glioma.

The chain joins TRBV5-6 to TRBJ2-3; perhaps TRBD1 as D (5 bases). Trimming took off 2 bases at V and 4 bases at J, with 11 bases between the two ends. Germline CDR1 is SGHDT and CDR2 is YYEEEE. The CDR3 totals 14 residues. DNA of the CDR3: TGTGCCAGCAGCTTTAATTGGGGCGCAGATACGCAGTATTTT. Its protein is CASSFNWGADTQYF.

The chain employs TRBV27 and TRBJ2-1; D not resolved. Trimming pared 2 bases from V and 0 bases from J, leaving 2 bases between. Germline assignment: CDR1 MNHEY and CDR2 SMNVEV (reference sequence). The CDR3 runs 13 residues. The CDR3 sequence is CASSLNSYNEQFF. Written as DNA, the CDR3 is TGTGCCAGCAGTTTAAACTCCTACAATGAGCAGTTCTTC.

V is TRBV5-4 and J is TRBJ2-6; D remains unclear. In germline, CDR1 is SGHNT, CDR2 YYREEE (reference sequence). The CDR3 contains 15 residues. Trimming shortened V by 1 base and J by 0 bases, and 5 bases separated the two germline ends. As DNA, the CDR3 is TGTGCCAGCAGCTTGATGCGCTCTGGGGCCAACGTCCTGACTTTC. This codes for CASSLMRSGANVLTF.

The V and J genes are TRBV14 and TRBJ1-1, with TRBD1 identical over 7 bases. CDR1 and CDR2 from the germline V gene are SGHDN and FVKESK. Trimming at V came to 1 base and at J to 5 bases, leaving 7 bases not matched to a gene. The length of the CDR3 is 15 residues. This CDR3 reads CASSQGRGYWTEAFF. The CDR3 region has the DNA TGTGCCAGCAGCCAAGGCAGGGGGTACTGGACTGAAGCTTTCTTT. Full variable domain (remainder filled in from reference TRBV14 and TRBJ1-1): EAGVTQFPSHSVIEKGQTVTLRCDPISGHDNLYWYRRVMGKEIKFLLHFVKESKQDESGMPNNRFLAERTGGTYSTLKVQPAELEDSGVYFCASSQGRGYWTEAFFGQGTRLTVV.

CDR3 sequence: CASSLVGLAGGSSYEQYF. DNA of the CDR3: TGCGCCAGCAGCTTGGTGGGACTAGCGGGAGGTTCCTCCTACGAGCAGTACTTC. The chain has TRBV5-1 and TRBJ2-7, with TRBD2 identical over 15 bases. This CDR3 has 18 amino acids. Germline CDR1 SGHRS, CDR2 YFSETQ. J gave up 0 bases and V 0 bases, and 4 bases lay outside the gene matches. The full variable domain, rest sourced from reference TRBV5-1 and TRBJ2-7, is KAGVTQTPRYLIKTRGQQVTLSCSPISGHRSVSWYQQTPGQGLQFLFEYFSETQRNKGNFPGRFSGRQFSNSRSEMNVSTLELGDSALYLCASSLVGLAGGSSYEQYFGPGTRLTVT.

This CDR3 reads CASNFRGAPDTQYF. In DNA, the CDR3 is TGTGCCAGCAATTTTCGGGGGGCACCAGATACGCAGTATTTT. The rearrangement uses TRBV5-4 and TRBJ2-3, with D possibly TRBD2 on 7 matching bases. The germline V and J ends were trimmed by 6 bases and 4 bases, with 15 bases remaining between them. Germline assignment: CDR1 SGHNT and CDR2 YYREEE (reference sequence). This CDR3 spans 14 amino acids.

The genes are TRBV5-4 and TRBJ1-6, with a tentative D call TRBD1 (6 bases). Trimming removed 6 bases from V and 6 bases from J, with 19 bases in between. The germline V gene encodes CDR1 SGHNT and CDR2 YYREEE (reference sequence). This CDR3 comprises 16 residues. The CDR3 region is CASKQRGARVNSPLHF. In DNA, the CDR3 is TGTGCCAGCAAACAGCGGGGGGCGCGAGTTAATTCACCCCTCCACTTT.

The table lists this clone with a few counts. This chain connects TRBV7-9 to TRBJ1-1, with D maybe TRBD1 (5 bases). CDR1 is SEHNR, CDR2 FQNEAQ, per germline (reference sequence). V lost 7 bases, J lost 4 bases, and 19 bases lay in between. The CDR3 is 15 amino acids. CDR3 sequence: CASTRYGGGGTEAFF. The CDR3 DNA sequence: TGTGCCAGCACCCGGTACGGGGGAGGAGGCACTGAAGCTTTCTTT.

V usage is TRBV7-9 and J usage is TRBJ2-1; 8 bases line up with TRBD2. Germline CDR1 and CDR2: SEHNR and FQNEAQ (reference sequence). J gave up 9 bases and V 8 bases, and 6 bases lay outside the gene matches. The CDR3 has 12 residues. For the CDR3, the DNA is TGTGCCAGCGATCCGCTAGCGGGTGAGCAGTTCTTC. This translates into CASDPLAGEQFF. Combining the CDR3 with reference TRBV7-9 and TRBJ2-1 gives the whole variable domain DTGVSQNPRHKITKRGQNVTFRCDPISEHNRLYWYRQTLGQGPEFLTYFQNEAQLEKSRLLSDRFSAERPKGSFSTLEIQRTEQGDSAMYLCASDPLAGEQFFGPGTRLTVL.

This chain joins TRBV2 and TRBJ2-7; D may match TRBD1 or TRBD2 (5 bases each). Trimming cost V 5 bases and J 3 bases, with 14 bases left between them. Germline V gene sequence: CDR1 SNHLY, CDR2 FYNNEI. This CDR3 is built from 14 residues. As DNA, the CDR3 is TGTGCCAGCAGTCTCCGGGGACCCCACTACGAGCAGTACTTC. Its translation: CASSLRGPHYEQYF.

The rearrangement links TRBV6-6 to TRBJ1-4; possible D gene TRBD1, 5 bases. The CDR3 has 14 residues. Germline V CDR1 and CDR2: MNHNY, SVGAGI (reference sequence). Trimming took off 6 bases at V and 5 bases at J, with 13 bases between the two ends. The CDR3 protein is CASRYGAGNEKLFF. CDR3 DNA: TGTGCCAGCAGATATGGGGCAGGCAATGAAAAACTGTTTTTT.

The genes are TRBV29-1 and TRBJ2-6; D ambiguous. The CDR3 is 16 amino acids. V dropped 2 bases and J dropped 0 bases, with 11 bases sitting between them. Looked up from germline, CDR1 is SQVTM and CDR2 is ANQGSEA. The CDR3 DNA reads as TGCAGCGTTGAATCCGACATAAACTCTGGGGCCAACGTCCTGACTTTC. Translated, it gives CSVESDINSGANVLTF.

This clone was seen a single time. The V and J genes are TRBV21-1 and TRBJ2-4; the table's D call TRBD2 went unverified against the DNA. TRBV21-1 corresponds to a pseudogene. This CDR3 comprises 12 residues. The CDR3 reads CASQAPIGGQYF. As DNA, the CDR3 is TGTGCCAGCCAAGCCCCGATCGGAGGTCAGTACTTC.

This clone was seen a single time. The V gene is TRBV7-9, the J gene TRBJ2-5; possibly TRBD1 for D (5 bases). The better agreement between TRBJ2-7 and the DNA end casts doubt on the J call. Looked up from germline, CDR1 is SEHNR and CDR2 is FQNEAQ (reference sequence). The CDR3 is 15 residues long. The CDR3: CASSPPRQGVNEQYF. In nucleotides, the CDR3 is TGTGCCAGCAGCCCCCCCCGGCAGGGTGTCAACGAGCAGTACTTC.

The CDR3 reads CASSQDGDRSTDTQYF. CDR3 sequence (DNA): TGCGCCAGCAGCCAAGATGGGGACAGGAGCACAGATACGCAGTATTTT. This chain joins TRBV4-1 and TRBJ2-3, with 8 bases identical to TRBD1. The CDR3 consists of 16 residues. Trimming took 0 bases from V and 0 from J; bases not matched to a gene: 2. From germline, CDR1 is MGHRA and CDR2 YSYEKL.